This entry is about one T cell receptor (beta chain). The data were taken from a study of cytomegalovirus exposure and HLA in healthy donors. PCR amplification relied on 60 Vbeta primers (plus 13 Jbeta primers). Profiling relied on immunoSEQ multiplex PCR, and the TCRdb table lists in-frame clones only, not all of them. The sample shows a few hundred thousand clones, approximately 80% of them seen only once. Germline assignment: CDR1 SNHLY and CDR2 FYNNEI. The germline V and J ends were trimmed by 5 bases and 4 bases, with 11 bases remaining between them. The CDR3 extends over 13 amino acids. This chain uses TRBV2 with TRBJ1-2; perhaps TRBD1 as D (6 bases). The origin of this receptor is a middle-aged man in good health and CMV-seronegative. Sequences were obtained from PBMCs. CDR3 DNA: TGTGCCAGCAGTCAGGACAGTTCCTATGGCTACACCTTC. Its translation: CASSQDSSYGYTF.